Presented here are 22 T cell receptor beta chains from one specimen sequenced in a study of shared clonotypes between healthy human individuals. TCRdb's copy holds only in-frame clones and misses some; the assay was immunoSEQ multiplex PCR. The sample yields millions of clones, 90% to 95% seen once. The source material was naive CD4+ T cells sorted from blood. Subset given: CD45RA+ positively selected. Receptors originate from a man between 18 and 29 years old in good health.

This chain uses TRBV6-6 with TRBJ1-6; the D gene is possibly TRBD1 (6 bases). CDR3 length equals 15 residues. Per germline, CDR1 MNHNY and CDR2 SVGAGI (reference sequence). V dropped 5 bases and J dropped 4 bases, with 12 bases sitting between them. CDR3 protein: CASSPLGQYNSPLHF. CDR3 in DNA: TGTGCCAGCAGTCCCCTAGGACAGTATAATTCACCCCTCCACTTT.

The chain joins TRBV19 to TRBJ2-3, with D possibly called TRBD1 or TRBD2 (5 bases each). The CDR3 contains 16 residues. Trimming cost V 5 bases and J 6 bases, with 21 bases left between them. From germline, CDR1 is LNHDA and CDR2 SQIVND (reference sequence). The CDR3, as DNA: TGTGCCAGTAGTGTCCATAGCGCTGGGGCGGGCGATACGCAGTATTTT. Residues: CASSVHSAGAGDTQYF.

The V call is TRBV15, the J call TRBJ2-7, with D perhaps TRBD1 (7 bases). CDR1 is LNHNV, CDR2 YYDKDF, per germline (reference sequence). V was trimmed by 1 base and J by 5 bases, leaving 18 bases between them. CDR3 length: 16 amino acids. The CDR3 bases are TGTGCCACCAGCAGAGTAGAAAGGCAGGGGGGCAACGAGCAGTACTTC. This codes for CATSRVERQGGNEQYF.

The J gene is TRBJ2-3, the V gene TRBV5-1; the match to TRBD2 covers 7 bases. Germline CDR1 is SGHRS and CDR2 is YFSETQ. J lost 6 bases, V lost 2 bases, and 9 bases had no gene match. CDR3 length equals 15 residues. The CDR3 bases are TGCGCCAGCAGCTTACGCAGCGGGGCGGGGGATACGCAGTATTTT. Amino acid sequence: CASSLRSGAGDTQYF.

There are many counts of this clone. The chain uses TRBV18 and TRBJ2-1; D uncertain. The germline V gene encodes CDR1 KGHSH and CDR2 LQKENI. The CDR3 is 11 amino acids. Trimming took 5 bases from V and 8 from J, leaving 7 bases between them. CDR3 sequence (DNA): TGTGCCAGCTCATCGTCCGATGAGCAGTTCTTC. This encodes CASSSSDEQFF.

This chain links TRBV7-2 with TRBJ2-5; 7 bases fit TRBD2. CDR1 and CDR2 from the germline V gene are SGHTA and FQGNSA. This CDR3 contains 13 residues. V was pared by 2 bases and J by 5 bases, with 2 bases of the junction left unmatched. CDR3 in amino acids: CASSLPGGETQYF. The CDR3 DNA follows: TGTGCCAGCAGCTTACCGGGAGGTGAGACCCAGTACTTC.

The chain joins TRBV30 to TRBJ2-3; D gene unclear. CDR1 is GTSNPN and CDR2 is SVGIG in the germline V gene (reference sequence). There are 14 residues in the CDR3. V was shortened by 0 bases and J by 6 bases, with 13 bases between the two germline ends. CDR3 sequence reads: CAWSVKKRMDTQYF. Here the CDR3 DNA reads TGTGCCTGGAGTGTAAAAAAACGGATGGATACGCAGTATTTT.

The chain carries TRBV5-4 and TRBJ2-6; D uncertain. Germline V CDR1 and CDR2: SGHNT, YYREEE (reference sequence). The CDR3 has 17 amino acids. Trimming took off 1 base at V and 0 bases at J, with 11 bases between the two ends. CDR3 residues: CASSLLAAYSGANVLTF. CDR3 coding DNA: TGTGCCAGCAGCTTGCTGGCAGCTTACTCTGGGGCCAACGTCCTGACTTTC.

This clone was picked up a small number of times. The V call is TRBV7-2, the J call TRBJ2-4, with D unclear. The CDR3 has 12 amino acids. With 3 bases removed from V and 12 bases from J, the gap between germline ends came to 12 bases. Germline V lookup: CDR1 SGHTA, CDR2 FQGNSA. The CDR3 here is CASSFVSEPQYF. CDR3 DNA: TGTGCCAGCAGCTTTGTCTCGGAGCCTCAGTACTTC.

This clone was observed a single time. The CDR3 coding sequence is TGTGCCAGCAGCGTACTTGGACACCTAGACACCGGGGAGCTGTTTTTT. Its protein is CASSVLGHLDTGELFF. The chain recombines TRBV9 with TRBJ2-2; a possible D gene is TRBD1 (5 bases). This CDR3 contains 16 residues. Trimming pared 1 base from V and 3 bases from J, leaving 13 bases between. The germline gives CDR1 SGDLS, CDR2 YYNGEE.

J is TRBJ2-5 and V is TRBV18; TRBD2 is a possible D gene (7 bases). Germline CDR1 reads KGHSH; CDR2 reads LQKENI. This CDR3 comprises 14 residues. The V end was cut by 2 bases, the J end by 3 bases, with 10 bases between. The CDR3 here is CASSPIGGEETQYF. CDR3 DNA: TGTGCCAGCTCACCAATAGGGGGGGAAGAGACCCAGTACTTC. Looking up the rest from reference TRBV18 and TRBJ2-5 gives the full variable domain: NAGVMQNPRHLVRRRGQEARLRCSPMKGHSHVYWYRQLPEEGLKFMVYLQKENIIDESGMPKERFSAEFPKEGPSILRIQQVVRGDSAAYFCASSPIGGEETQYFGPGTRLLVL.

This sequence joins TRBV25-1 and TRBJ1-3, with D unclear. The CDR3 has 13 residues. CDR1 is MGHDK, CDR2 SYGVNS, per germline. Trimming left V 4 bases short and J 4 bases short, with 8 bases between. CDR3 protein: CASSAISGNTIYF. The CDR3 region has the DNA TGTGCCAGCAGTGCCATCTCAGGAAACACCATATATTTT. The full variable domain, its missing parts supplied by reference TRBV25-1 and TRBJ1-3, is EADIYQTPRYLVIGTGKKITLECSQTMGHDKMYWYQQDPGMELHLIHYSYGVNSTEKGDLSSESTVSRIRTEHFPLTLESARPSHTSQYLCASSAISGNTIYFGEGSWLTVV.

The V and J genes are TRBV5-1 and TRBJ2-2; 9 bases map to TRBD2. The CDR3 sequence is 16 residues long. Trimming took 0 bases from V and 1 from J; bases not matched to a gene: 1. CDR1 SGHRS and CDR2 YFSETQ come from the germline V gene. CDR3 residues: CASSLASGMNTGELFF. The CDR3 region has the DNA TGCGCCAGCAGCTTGGCTAGCGGGATGAACACCGGGGAGCTGTTTTTT.

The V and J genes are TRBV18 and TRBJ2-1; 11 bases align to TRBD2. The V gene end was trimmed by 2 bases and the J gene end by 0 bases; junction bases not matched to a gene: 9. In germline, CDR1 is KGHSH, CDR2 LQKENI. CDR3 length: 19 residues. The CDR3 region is CASSPKPSGGSSSYNEQFF. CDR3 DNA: TGTGCCAGCTCACCAAAGCCTAGCGGGGGGAGTAGCTCCTACAATGAGCAGTTCTTC.

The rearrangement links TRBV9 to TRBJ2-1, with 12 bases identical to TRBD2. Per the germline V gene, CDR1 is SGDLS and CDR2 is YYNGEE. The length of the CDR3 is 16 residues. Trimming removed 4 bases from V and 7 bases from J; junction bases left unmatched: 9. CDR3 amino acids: CASSPALAGGPNEQFF. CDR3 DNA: TGTGCCAGCAGCCCGGCGCTAGCGGGAGGGCCAAATGAGCAGTTCTTC. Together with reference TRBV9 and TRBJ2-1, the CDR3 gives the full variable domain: DSGVTQTPKHLITATGQRVTLRCSPRSGDLSVYWYQQSLDQGLQFLIQYYNGEERAKGNILERFSAQQFPDLHSELNLSSLELGDSALYFCASSPALAGGPNEQFFGPGTRLTVL.

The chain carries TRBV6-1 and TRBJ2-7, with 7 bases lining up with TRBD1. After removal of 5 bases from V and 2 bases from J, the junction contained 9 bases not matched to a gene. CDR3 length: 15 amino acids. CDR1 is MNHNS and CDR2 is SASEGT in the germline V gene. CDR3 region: CASSRDRVAPYEQYF. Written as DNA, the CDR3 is TGTGCCAGCAGTCGCGACAGGGTGGCCCCCTACGAGCAGTACTTC.

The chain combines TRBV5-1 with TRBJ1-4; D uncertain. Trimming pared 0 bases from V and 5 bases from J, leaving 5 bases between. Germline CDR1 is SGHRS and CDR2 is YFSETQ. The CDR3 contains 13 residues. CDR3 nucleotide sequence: TGCGCCAGCAGCTTGGAACCGAATGAAAAACTGTTTTTT. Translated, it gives CASSLEPNEKLFF.

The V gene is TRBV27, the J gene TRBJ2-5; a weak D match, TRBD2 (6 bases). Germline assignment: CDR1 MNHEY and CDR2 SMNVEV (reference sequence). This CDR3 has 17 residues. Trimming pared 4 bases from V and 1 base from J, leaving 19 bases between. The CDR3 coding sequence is TGTGCCAGCAGTTCCCACAACCGGGCGGGGCTCCAAGAGACCCAGTACTTC. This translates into CASSSHNRAGLQETQYF.

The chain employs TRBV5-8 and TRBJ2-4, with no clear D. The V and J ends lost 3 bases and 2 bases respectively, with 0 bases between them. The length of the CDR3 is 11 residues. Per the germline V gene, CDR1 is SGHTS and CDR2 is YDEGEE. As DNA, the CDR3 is TGTGCCAGCAGCTCCAAAAACATTCAGTACTTC. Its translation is CASSSKNIQYF. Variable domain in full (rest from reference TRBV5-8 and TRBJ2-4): EAGVTQSPTHLIKTRGQQATLRCSPISGHTSVYWYQQALGLGLQFLLWYDEGEERNRGNFPPRFSGRQFPNYSSELNVNALELEDSALYLCASSSKNIQYFGAGTRLSVL.

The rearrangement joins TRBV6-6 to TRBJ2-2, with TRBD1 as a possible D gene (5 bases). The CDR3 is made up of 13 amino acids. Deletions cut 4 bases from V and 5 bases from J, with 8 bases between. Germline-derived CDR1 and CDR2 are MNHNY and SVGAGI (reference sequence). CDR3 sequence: CASSLGQTGELFF. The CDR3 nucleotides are TGTGCCAGCAGTTTGGGGCAAACCGGGGAGCTGTTTTTT.

CDR3 protein: CASSTGEGKTYEQYF. The DNA of the CDR3 is TGTGCCAGTAGTACCGGGGAGGGGAAGACCTACGAGCAGTACTTC. The chain uses TRBV19 and TRBJ2-5; TRBD2 matches 7 bases. The end of the DNA is better explained by TRBJ2-7, so the J call may be wrong. Germline V CDR1 and CDR2: LNHDA, SQIVND (reference sequence). This CDR3 contains 15 residues.

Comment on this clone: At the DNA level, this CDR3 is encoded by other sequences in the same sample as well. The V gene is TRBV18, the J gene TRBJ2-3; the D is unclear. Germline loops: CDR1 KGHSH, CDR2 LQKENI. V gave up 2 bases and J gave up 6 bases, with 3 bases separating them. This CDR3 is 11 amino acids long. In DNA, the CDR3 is TGTGCCAGCTCACCAATTGATACGCAGTATTTT. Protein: CASSPIDTQYF.